This T cell receptor beta chain was recorded in a study of blood T cell repertoires in COVID-19. Whole-study context: Acute and convalescent COVID-19 specimens originated in the United States, Italy and Spain. T cells, B-cell-depleted T cells, or PBMCs supplied cDNA or gDNA.

Original processing notes: Researchers report that nucleated cell counts were estimated from reference gene primer amplification. TCRdb keeps only in-frame clones here, not all; method: immunoSEQ multiplex PCR. V and J calls plus clone size are reproduced from that table; the DNA served to infer D and trimming. The sample holds 200,000 to 250,000 clones, around 86% seen once. The CDR3 covers 14 residues. Germline CDR1 is SEHNR and CDR2 is FQNEAQ (reference sequence). V gave up 5 bases and J gave up 3 bases, with 14 bases separating them. The chain recombines TRBV7-9 with TRBJ2-7; TRBD2 might be the D (6 bases). The clonotype comes from a human donor in a cohort sampled during active COVID-19. Sequenced input: peripheral blood. CDR3 in amino acids: CASSRPGSNYEQYF. DNA for the CDR3: TGTGCCAGCAGCCGCCCCGGGAGCAACTACGAGCAGTACTTC.